The entry below describes one T cell receptor (beta chain). Its antigen remains unidentified. The data were taken from a study of cytomegalovirus exposure and HLA in healthy donors. Generated by immunoSEQ multiplex PCR, the TCRdb table keeps only in-frame clones and is missing some. The sample carries a few hundred thousand clones, more than 80% recorded once. The study, taken as a whole, reports: The tendency of first-cohort TCR clusters to co-occur in the 120 or so validation repertoires was the finding of a later analysis. Reports described diagnosis of cytomegalovirus status by the classifier as highly specific and sensitive.

Per the germline V gene, CDR1 is LGHNA and CDR2 is YSLEER. This CDR3 is 16 amino acids long. V dropped 1 base and J dropped 1 base, with 12 bases sitting between them. This receptor was identified in a woman between 18 and 29 years old in good health and CMV-seronegative. The V call is TRBV4-3, the J call TRBJ2-3, with D possibly being TRBD2 (6 bases). Material: PBMCs. The CDR3 protein is CASSQVFGGGTDTQYF. CDR3 DNA: TGCGCCAGCAGCCAAGTCTTCGGCGGGGGCACAGATACGCAGTATTTT.